This TCR beta chain is drawn from a study of shared clonotypes between healthy human individuals (dated by TCRdb to the early 2020s). Background for the entire study: Three men and a couple of women, aged 18 to 49 years, made up the cohort. Blood TCR repertoires of 5 or 6 healthy adults were deeply sequenced to estimate repertoire size and the extent of clonotype sharing between individuals. Per donor, leukapheresis produced somewhere between about 0.85 and 8.9 billion PBMCs. Libraries were prepared and TCR repertoires were sequenced by different laboratories using diverse techniques, in order to increase sequencing depth and limit assay-specific biases. What the research found in general, with its limitations: Because the study included only a small number of donors, the genetic and exposure-history diversity represented was limited. Sampling was limited to blood, and TCR repertoires in tissue likely differ from TCR repertoires in blood. Based on pairwise subsampling, the degree of clonotype sharing among donors was expected to be affected by sequencing depth.

Donors were healthy HIV-negative adults with no recently reported acute infections or vaccinations. Every donor was a Caucasian adult residing in Nashville, Tennessee, USA. For unsorted samples, approximately 89 million PBMCs were counted, and genomic DNA was extracted using the QIAamp DNA Blood Mini kit. After blood collection by leukapheresis, PBMCs were isolated using Ficoll-Histopaque density gradient centrifugation and then cryopreserved in the vapor phase of liquid nitrogen. Using the deep immunoSEQ assay, TCR CDR3 regions were amplified from genomic DNA by multiplex PCR. For each cell subset, the extracted genomic DNA was distributed evenly across all wells of several immunoSEQ 96-well plates, and each plate served as one replicate. For unsorted PBMC, approximately 0.3 ug of genomic DNA, equivalent to approximately 30,000 T cell genomes, went into each replicate PCR. Unsorted PBMC genomic DNA was sequenced across ten immunoSEQ deep assay plates. Purified libraries were quantified with a Qubit 3.0 fluorometer, sized on a Bioanalyzer 2100, and re-quantified with the KAPA Library Quantification kit. Every immunoSEQ 96-well plate was sequenced on a dedicated single-read 150-cycle Illumina NextSeq 550 flow cell. The published analysis was carried out like this. Because the immunoSEQ output included only junctional sequences and no quality scores, the filtering could not be the same as the filtering used for full-length reads. To assign V/J genes and CDR3, sequences were annotated against IMGT germline references using PyIR, a Python wrapper for IgBLAST v1.9. Reads were removed for weak V/J assignments (E-value above 1e-6), missing CDR3, stop codons, out-of-frame junctions, or ambiguous translated residues. V3J clonotypes were defined by identical inferred V gene, J gene, and CDR3 amino acid sequence. To compute the percentage overlap between repertoires, the number of shared unique clonotypes was divided by the size of the smaller repertoire. Three approaches were used to assess repertoire richness: RTK rarefaction, the Chao1 estimator, and Recon v2.1 estimates of unobserved clonotypes. Not all clones reach the TCRdb copy of this immuneACCESS table, which keeps in-frame sequences only. Checked studies attribute under half of the gap to unresolved V genes and leave the rest unexplained. V, J and clone size reflect that table, while D and trimming were determined from the DNA. The sample table contains approximately 500,000 clones; only one count was recorded for around 73% of them. Of the sample, more than 10% is held by the ten largest clones.

As to this clone: The target of this receptor is not known. Per-base qualities were not stored, and no clone one base away is much larger.

V is clipped by 3 bases and J by 0 bases, and the sequence between their germline boundaries is 9 bases long. The CDR3 measures 15 amino acids from cysteine to phenylalanine. Just CDR3 DNA is preserved here, 45 bases in frame from base 1. The germline V gene (reference sequence) supplies CDR1 LNHDA and CDR2 SQIVND. Sequenced material: PBMCs. This chain is built from TRBV19 and TRBJ2-1, with the D gene call left open. The receptor was derived from a woman aged 40 to 50 in good health. Some clones in this sample may be carry-over from other donors' samples. This receptor carries the CDR3 CASSIGRSSYNEQFF. The bases are TGTGCCAGTAGTATTGGGCGGAGCTCCTACAATGAGCAGTTCTTC.